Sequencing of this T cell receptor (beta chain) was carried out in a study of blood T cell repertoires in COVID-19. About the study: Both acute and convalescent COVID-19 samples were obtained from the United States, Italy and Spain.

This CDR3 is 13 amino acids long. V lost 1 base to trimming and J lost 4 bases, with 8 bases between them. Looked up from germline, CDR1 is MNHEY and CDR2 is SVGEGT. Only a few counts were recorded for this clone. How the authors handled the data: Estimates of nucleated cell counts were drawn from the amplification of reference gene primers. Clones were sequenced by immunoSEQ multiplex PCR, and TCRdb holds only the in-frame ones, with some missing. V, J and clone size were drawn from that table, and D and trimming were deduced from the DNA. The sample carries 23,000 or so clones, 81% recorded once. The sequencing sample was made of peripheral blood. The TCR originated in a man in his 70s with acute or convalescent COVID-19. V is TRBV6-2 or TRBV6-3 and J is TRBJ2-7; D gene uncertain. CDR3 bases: TGTGCCAGCAGTTACTGGGCCGATTACGAGCAGTACTTC. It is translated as CASSYWADYEQYF.